The 19 T cell receptor beta chains reported below all come from one sample, sequenced in a study of CD8+ T cells in alopecia areata. The authors extracted RNA and reverse transcribed it into cDNA as the sequencing template. Libraries were prepared by immunoSEQ multiplex PCR; TCRdb keeps only in-frame clonotypes and omits some of them. Counted here are 75,000 to 100,000 clones, over 40% occurring once; the ten biggest clones make up roughly 0.79%. The sequencing input was CD4+ T cells sorted from blood. The receptors originated from a human donor with alopecia areata.

V and J are TRBV30 and TRBJ2-1; 7 nucleotides line up with TRBD2. The CDR3 covers 19 residues. The junction had 17 bases not matched to a gene; V was cut back by 2 bases and J by 1 base. Germline V gene sequence: CDR1 GTSNPN, CDR2 SVGIG (reference sequence). DNA of the CDR3: TGTGCCTGGAGTACCCTCGAGGCGGGAGCTGTTATTTCCTACAATGAGCAGTTCTTC. Translating gives CAWSTLEAGAVISYNEQFF.

The gene calls are TRBV2 and TRBJ2-7; no clear D gene. The germline V gene has CDR1 SNHLY and CDR2 FYNNEI. CDR3 length: 15 residues. V was clipped by 5 bases and J by 0 bases, with 14 bases between them. CDR3 sequence (DNA): TGTGCCAGCAGTCCGGACGCATCAAGCTCCTACGAGCAGTACTTC. Translation: CASSPDASSSYEQYF.

This clone was counted a few times. This chain connects TRBV29-1 to TRBJ2-5; TRBD2 aligns across 8 bases. CDR3 length: 14 residues. V was pared by 7 bases and J by 5 bases, with 12 bases of the junction left unmatched. Germline V gene data show CDR1 as SQVTM and CDR2 as ANQGSEA. The CDR3: CSAEGGPSGETQYF. The CDR3 region has the DNA TGCAGCGCCGAAGGGGGGCCTAGCGGGGAGACCCAGTACTTC.

This clone has just a few counts. The chain combines TRBV18 with TRBJ1-4; no clear D. The CDR3 is made up of 13 amino acids. Germline CDR1 and CDR2: KGHSH and LQKENI. V was trimmed by 1 base and J by 8 bases, leaving 8 bases between them. CDR3 in amino acids: CASSPQGREKLFF. The CDR3 DNA reads as TGTGCCAGCTCACCACAGGGAAGAGAAAAACTGTTTTTT.

The rearrangement uses TRBV29-1 and TRBJ2-7; D unresolved. Germline CDR1 and CDR2: SQVTM and ANQGSEA. V was trimmed by 3 bases and J by 4 bases, leaving 10 bases between them. This CDR3 has 12 residues. CDR3 coding DNA: TGCAGCGTTGAGGTTCTTCTTTACGAGCAGTACTTC. Its protein is CSVEVLLYEQYF.

This clone was picked up a small number of times. The same CDR3 can be traced to other DNA sequences in this sample. The chain is built from TRBV29-1 and TRBJ2-7; D assignment may be TRBD1 or TRBD2 (6 bases each). Germline V gene data show CDR1 as SQVTM and CDR2 as ANQGSEA. There are 12 residues in the CDR3. The germline V and J ends were trimmed by 5 bases and 0 bases, with 8 bases remaining between them. The CDR3 nucleotides read TGCAGCGTTACGGGGGCCTCCTACGAGCAGTACTTC. Translated: CSVTGASYEQYF.

This chain uses TRBV29-1 with TRBJ2-7; 10 nucleotides align to TRBD1. Germline V gene sequence: CDR1 SQVTM, CDR2 ANQGSEA. There are 13 residues in the CDR3. V lost 8 bases and J lost 6; bases outside the gene matches: 10. DNA of the CDR3: TGCAGCTCTTACGGGACAGGGGATTCCGAGCAGTACTTC. Translated, it gives CSSYGTGDSEQYF.

This clone has more than one count but fewer than ten. The chain employs TRBV25-1 and TRBJ2-6, with a possible D match to TRBD2 (6 bases). CDR3 length: 16 residues. Deletions cut 1 base from V and 2 bases from J, with 9 bases between. Germline V gene lookup returns CDR1 MGHDK and CDR2 SYGVNS. CDR3 residues: CASSELRGTGANVLTF. The CDR3 coding sequence is TGTGCCAGCAGTGAATTACGGGGGACTGGGGCCAACGTCCTGACTTTC.

The rearrangement uses TRBV30 and TRBJ2-7; no clear D. The V gene's germline CDR1 is GTSNPN and CDR2 SVGIG (reference sequence). The CDR3 extends over 12 amino acids. Trimming removed 0 bases from V and 4 bases from J, with 7 bases in between. The CDR3 here is CAWSVEDYEQYF. Written as DNA, the CDR3 is TGTGCCTGGAGTGTCGAGGATTACGAGCAGTACTTC.

This clone was observed a few times. The genes are TRBV30 and TRBJ2-1; TRBD1 matches at 7 bases. This CDR3 has 14 residues. Germline CDR1 reads GTSNPN; CDR2 reads SVGIG (reference sequence). The junction had 5 bases not matched to a gene; V was cut back by 6 bases and J by 0 bases. The CDR3 DNA reads as TGTGCCTGCACAAGGGACAGCTCCTACAATGAGCAGTTCTTC. Encoded protein: CACTRDSSYNEQFF.

This chain joins TRBV30 and TRBJ2-1, with 7 bases matching TRBD2. CDR3 length: 11 residues. The V gene's germline CDR1 is GTSNPN and CDR2 SVGIG (reference sequence). The CDR3 DNA sequence: TGTGGCCTAGCGGAGTACAATGAGCAGTTCTTC. It yields the protein CGLAEYNEQFF.

This clone was detected only a few times. The chain couples TRBV2 to TRBJ1-6; D gene unclear. The CDR3 extends over 14 amino acids. The V end was cut by 3 bases, the J end by 14 bases, with 17 bases between. Germline loops: CDR1 SNHLY, CDR2 FYNNEI. The CDR3 DNA reads as TGTGCCAGCAGTGATGCAAGATCTTCCGGGGCCCTCCACTTT. Protein product: CASSDARSSGALHF.

The rearrangement joins TRBV29-1 to TRBJ2-1; D gene ambiguous. This CDR3 contains 15 residues. Germline CDR1 and CDR2: SQVTM and ANQGSEA. The V gene lost 6 bases and the J gene lost 0 bases, with 15 bases spanning the gap. The chain's CDR3 is CSVSDADSSYNEQFF. CDR3 in DNA: TGCAGCGTCTCGGACGCTGATAGCTCCTACAATGAGCAGTTCTTC.

V and J are TRBV2 and TRBJ2-7; possibly TRBD2 for D (5 bases). Trimming took off 5 bases at V and 3 bases at J, with 14 bases between the two ends. Per germline, CDR1 SNHLY and CDR2 FYNNEI. CDR3 length equals 14 residues. The CDR3 spells CASSSWTSLYEQYF. CDR3 DNA: TGTGCCAGCAGTAGCTGGACTTCACTCTACGAGCAGTACTTC.

At least ten counts were recorded for this clone. The gene calls are TRBV28 and TRBJ1-5; D possibly corresponds to TRBD1 (6 bases). Looked up from germline, CDR1 is MDHEN and CDR2 is SYDVKM. This CDR3 has 15 amino acids. Trimming left V 2 bases short and J 5 bases short, with 13 bases between. The CDR3 loop is CASSLHTGSDQPQHF. DNA for the CDR3: TGTGCCAGCAGTTTACACACAGGGTCGGATCAGCCCCAGCATTTT.

V and J are TRBV29-1 and TRBJ2-6, with D possibly being TRBD1 or TRBD2 (5 bases each). CDR1 is SQVTM, CDR2 ANQGSEA, per germline. The CDR3 contains 13 residues. V lost 6 bases and J 1 base, leaving 7 bases between the germline ends. CDR3 loop: CSVGESGANVLTF. As DNA, the CDR3 is TGCAGCGTGGGGGAATCTGGGGCCAACGTCCTGACTTTC.

The chain links TRBV2 to TRBJ1-2; the D is unclear. Trimming pared 7 bases from V and 8 bases from J, leaving 23 bases between. This CDR3 is 15 amino acids long. Per germline, CDR1 SNHLY and CDR2 FYNNEI. CDR3 DNA: TGTGCCAGCACTGTGATGGGCGCGGATAGGCGCGGCTACACCTTC. It codes for CASTVMGADRRGYTF.

The gene calls are TRBV30 and TRBJ1-3, with no clear D. V lost 3 bases and J 0 bases, leaving 3 bases between the germline ends. The CDR3 runs 12 residues. Germline V gives CDR1 GTSNPN, CDR2 SVGIG (reference sequence). DNA for the CDR3: TGTGCCTGGAGGATCTCTGGAAACACCATATATTTT. Translated, it gives CAWRISGNTIYF.

This clone was observed a few times. The V call is TRBV28, the J call TRBJ2-4; TRBD1 agrees at 8 bases. Unmatched junction bases numbered 4, after V lost 6 bases and J lost 6 bases. The length of the CDR3 is 13 residues. In germline, CDR1 is MDHEN, CDR2 SYDVKM. CDR3 in DNA: TGTGCCAGCAGCCAAGGACAGGGAAACATTCAGTACTTC. This encodes CASSQGQGNIQYF. Based on the CDR3 plus reference TRBV28 and TRBJ2-4, the full variable domain is DVKVTQSSRYLVKRTGEKVFLECVQDMDHENMFWYRQDPGLGLRLIYFSYDVKMKEKGDIPEGYSVSREKKERFSLILESASTNQTSMYLCASSQGQGNIQYFGAGTRLSVL.